The rows below give T cell receptor beta chains drawn from one sample of a study of blood T cells in healthy people across ages. MiXCR, run by TCRdb on the 5' RACE reads, gives a single entry per CDR3 protein. This sample has under 1,000,000 distinct CDR3 sequences, with more than 35% found just once. Sample: blood. The receptors shown here come from a man older than 75 in good health. Each CDR3 is given with its conserved first and last residue. A D gene is named only where the DNA matches it firmly. Not every row has a clone size; where given, it reads once, few, many or a size class.

cdr3_aa,cdr3_nt,clone_size,d_call,v_call,j_call
CASSPGQGAQNEQYF,TGTGCCAGCAGCCCTGGACAGGGGGCGCAGAATGAGCAGTACTTC,.,TRBD1,TRBV5-4,TRBJ2-5
CASSLMGQGAYEQYF,TGCGCCAGCAGCTTGATGGGACAGGGGGCCTACGAGCAGTACTTC,few,TRBD1,TRBV5-1,TRBJ2-7
CASRPALAGDGEQYF,TGTGCCAGCAGGCCAGCCCTAGCGGGAGATGGAGAGCAGTACTTC,.,TRBD2,TRBV7-2,TRBJ2-5
CATSDRRYNEQFF,TGTGCCACCAGTGACAGGAGATACAATGAGCAGTTCTTC,.,.,TRBV24-1,TRBJ2-1
CASSLSTEAFF,TGTGCCAGCAGTTTATCCACTGAAGCTTTCTTT,many,.,TRBV12-3/TRBV12-4,TRBJ1-1
CSANQGRGNNERFF,TGCAGTGCTAATCAGGGTAGGGGGAACAATGAGCGGTTCTTC,once,.,TRBV20-1,TRBJ2-1
CSARDRQGWANEQFF,TGCAGTGCTAGAGATCGGCAGGGATGGGCCAATGAGCAGTTCTTC,.,.,TRBV20-1,TRBJ2-1
CASSLMSRRADTQYF,TGTGCCAGCAGCTTAATGTCTCGAAGGGCAGATACGCAGTATTTT,.,.,TRBV11-3,TRBJ2-3
CASSQYQVKQFF,TGTGCCAGCAGCCAATACCAGGTGAAGCAGTTCTTC,few,.,TRBV14,TRBJ2-1
CASSQVDSGGYTF,TGTGCCAGCAGCCAAGTGGATTCAGGGGGCTACACCTTC,once,.,TRBV3-1,TRBJ1-2
CASSLEKGLAEDNEQFF,TGTGCCAGCAGCCTCGAGAAGGGACTAGCGGAGGACAATGAGCAGTTCTTC,.,TRBD2,TRBV4-2,TRBJ2-1
CASSLAVGTDVQYF,TGTGCCAGCAGTTTGGCAGTGGGAACAGATGTGCAGTATTTT,.,.,TRBV12-3/TRBV12-4,TRBJ2-3
CASSRRDRGNEQYF,TGTGCCAGCAGCCGCCGGGACAGGGGTAACGAGCAGTACTTC,.,TRBD1,TRBV7-8,TRBJ2-7
CASSYSSPDTQYF,TGTGCCAGCAGTTACTCCTCTCCAGATACGCAGTATTTT,.,.,TRBV6-5,TRBJ2-3
CASSQRWEDSYNEQYF,TGCGCCAGCAGCCAAAGGTGGGAAGACTCCTACAATGAGCAGTACTTC,.,.,TRBV4-1,TRBJ2-7
CASSPSQGAYEQYF,TGTGCCAGCTCACCATCCCAGGGGGCTTACGAGCAGTACTTC,.,TRBD1,TRBV18,TRBJ2-7
CGARRGYNEQFF,TGCGGTGCTCGCCGGGGCTACAATGAGCAGTTCTTC,.,.,TRBV20-1,TRBJ2-1
CASSLGGREGNEQFF,TGTGCCAGCAGCTTAGGGGGAAGGGAGGGAAATGAGCAGTTCTTC,.,TRBD2,TRBV7-2,TRBJ2-1
CASSHSGRVEETQYF,TGTGCCAGCAGTCATAGCGGGAGAGTGGAAGAGACCCAGTACTTC,.,TRBD2,TRBV7-2,TRBJ2-5
CASSLDRSSGANVLTF,TGTGCCAGCAGCTTAGACAGATCCTCTGGGGCCAACGTCCTGACTTTC,.,.,TRBV11-3,TRBJ2-6
CASSRLSSEGEQFF,TGTGCCAGCAGCAGACTAAGTAGCGAGGGTGAGCAGTTCTTC,many,.,TRBV7-3,TRBJ2-1
CASSLVRQGNNEQFF,TGTGCCAGCAGCTTAGTTCGACAGGGAAACAATGAGCAGTTCTTC,.,TRBD1,TRBV7-2,TRBJ2-1
CASSLEAGGPIGEQYF,TGTGCCAGCAGCTTAGAAGCGGGAGGTCCAATCGGGGAGCAGTACTTC,few,TRBD2,TRBV7-2,TRBJ2-7
CASSLNPAAGGTYNEQFF,TGCGCCAGCAGCTTGAACCCCGCAGCGGGAGGTACCTACAATGAGCAGTTCTTC,few,TRBD2,TRBV5-1,TRBJ2-1
CATSDLGQGIQPQHF,TGTGCCACCAGTGATTTAGGTCAAGGGATACAGCCCCAGCATTTT,few,.,TRBV24-1,TRBJ1-5
CASSLRPSGYQETQFF,TGTGCCAGCAGTTTACGTCCTAGCGGGTACCAAGAGACCCAGTTCTTC,few,TRBD2,TRBV27,TRBJ2-1
CASSVVGGVSDTQYF,TGTGCCAGCAGCGTAGTCGGGGGAGTGTCGGATACGCAGTATTTT,few,.,TRBV9,TRBJ2-3
CASSLDGTSGRDTQYF,TGTGCCAGCAGCTTAGATGGGACTAGCGGGAGAGATACGCAGTATTTT,.,TRBD2,TRBV7-2,TRBJ2-3
CASSSKTDTQYF,TGCGCCAGCAGCTCCAAGACAGATACGCAGTATTTT,.,.,TRBV5-1,TRBJ2-3
CASSLTTAYEQYF,TGTGCCAGCAGTCTAACAACCGCCTACGAGCAGTACTTC,.,.,TRBV12-3/TRBV12-4,TRBJ2-7
CSVEDATSQGDTQYF,TGCAGCGTTGAAGATGCGACGTCCCAAGGGGATACGCAGTATTTT,.,.,TRBV29-1,TRBJ2-3
CASSSRGRVSDTQYF,TGTGCCAGCAGCTCACGAGGGAGAGTTTCGGATACGCAGTATTTT,once,.,TRBV14,TRBJ2-3